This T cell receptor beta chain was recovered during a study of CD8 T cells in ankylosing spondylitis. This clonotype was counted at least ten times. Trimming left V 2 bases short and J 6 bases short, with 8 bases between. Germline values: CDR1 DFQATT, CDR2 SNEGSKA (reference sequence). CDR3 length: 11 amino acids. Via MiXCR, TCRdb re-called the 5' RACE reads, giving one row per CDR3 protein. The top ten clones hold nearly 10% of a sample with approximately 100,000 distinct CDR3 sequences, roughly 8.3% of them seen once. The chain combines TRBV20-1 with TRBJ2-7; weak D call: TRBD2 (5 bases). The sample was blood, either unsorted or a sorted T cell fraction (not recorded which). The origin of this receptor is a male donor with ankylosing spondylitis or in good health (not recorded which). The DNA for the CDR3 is TGCAGTGCTAGAAAGGAGGTCGAGCAGTACTTC. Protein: CSARKEVEQYF.